A single sample gave rise to the 21 T cell receptor beta chains below, sequenced in a study of blood T cell repertoires in COVID-19. Clones were read by immunoSEQ multiplex PCR, and TCRdb kept only the in-frame ones, dropping some. The sample shows some 130,000 clones, less than 90% of them seen only once. Input material: PBMCs or T cells enriched from blood (not recorded which). The origin of the receptors is a man aged 25 to 40 who had recovered from COVID-19.

The chain combines TRBV6-1 with TRBJ1-6; D is undetermined. With 2 bases removed from V and 0 bases from J, the gap between germline ends came to 17 bases. Germline V lookup: CDR1 MNHNS, CDR2 SASEGT. The length of the CDR3 is 19 residues. CDR3 sequence reads: CASSEIGWRSFSYNSPLHF. For the CDR3, the DNA is TGTGCCAGCAGTGAAATTGGGTGGAGGTCCTTCTCCTATAATTCACCCCTCCACTTT.

This clone was observed a few times. This rearrangement joins TRBV4-1 to TRBJ1-6, with 7 bases that match TRBD1. The CDR3 totals 19 residues. Germline trimming cut 3 bases from V and 1 base from J; bases unmatched to any gene: 12. CDR1 and CDR2 (germline): MGHRA, YSYEKL. The CDR3 coding sequence is TGCGCCAGCAGCCATATAGACAGCCCAGGGGGATCCTATAATTCACCCCTCCACTTT. The encoded protein is CASSHIDSPGGSYNSPLHF.

This chain joins TRBV5-1 and TRBJ2-2; D may be TRBD2 (5 bases). V shed 6 bases and J shed 0 bases, with 9 bases lying between them. The CDR3 runs 14 residues. Germline CDR1 reads SGHRS; CDR2 reads YFSETQ. CDR3 nucleotide sequence: TGCGCCAGCAACCTCGGGGCGAACACCGGGGAGCTGTTTTTT. It is translated as CASNLGANTGELFF.

This chain links TRBV6-5 with TRBJ2-2; 7 bases are a match to TRBD1. CDR3 length: 16 amino acids. CDR1 is MNHEY and CDR2 is SVGAGI in the germline V gene. Trimming removed 3 bases from V and 0 bases from J; junction bases left unmatched: 4. The DNA for the CDR3 is TGTGCCAGCAGTTATCAGACAGGGTCGAACACCGGGGAGCTGTTTTTT. The encoded protein is CASSYQTGSNTGELFF.

The chain is built from TRBV7-9 and TRBJ1-2; D perhaps matches TRBD1 (5 bases). V was clipped by 5 bases and J by 4 bases, with 8 bases between them. This CDR3 is 12 amino acids long. In germline, CDR1 is SEHNR, CDR2 FQNEAQ (reference sequence). The CDR3 DNA follows: TGTGCCAGCAGCCCCGACAGCTATGGCTACACCTTC. The encoded protein is CASSPDSYGYTF.

The V and J genes are TRBV30 and TRBJ2-7; D call uncertain. From germline, CDR1 is GTSNPN and CDR2 SVGIG (reference sequence). Trimming removed 3 bases at V and 4 bases at J, with 7 bases between. CDR3 length equals 11 residues. In DNA, the CDR3 is TGTGCCTGGAGCACAGAGTACGAGCAGTACTTC. Its translation is CAWSTEYEQYF.

V gene TRBV6-5 combines with J gene TRBJ2-7; D perhaps matches TRBD1 (5 bases). Germline V CDR1 and CDR2: MNHEY, SVGAGI. Trimming left V 2 bases short and J 2 bases short, with 10 bases between. The CDR3 is 14 residues long. The CDR3 region is CASSYRGPAYEQYF. In DNA, the CDR3 is TGTGCCAGCAGTTACAGGGGCCCTGCCTACGAGCAGTACTTC.

This rearrangement joins TRBV7-8 to TRBJ1-4; TRBD1 matches 9 bases. CDR3 size: 16 residues. V trimming: 5 bases; J trimming: 5 bases; junction bases outside the gene matches: 9. CDR1 is SGHVS and CDR2 is FQNEAQ in the germline V gene. CDR3 amino acids: CASSPRAGTGNEKLFF. The CDR3 DNA is TGTGCCAGCAGCCCACGGGCGGGGACAGGGAATGAAAAACTGTTTTTT.

The CDR3 is CASSEVARPDRGFPPSYEQYV. The CDR3 bases are TGTGCCAGCAGTGAAGTGGCCCGCCCGGACAGGGGGTTCCCCCCCTCCTACGAGCAGTACGTC. The chain uses TRBV6-1 and TRBJ2-7; 10 bases fit TRBD1. Germline V gives CDR1 MNHNS, CDR2 SASEGT. The CDR3 loop spans 21 amino acids. The trim removed 1 base at V and 0 bases at J, leaving 18 bases unmatched.

This rearrangement joins TRBV5-1 to TRBJ1-2, with D possibly matching TRBD1 (6 bases). CDR3 length: 13 amino acids. Trimming took 7 bases from V and 6 from J, leaving 16 bases between them. Germline values: CDR1 SGHRS, CDR2 YFSETQ. DNA for the CDR3: TGCGCCAGCGCCGGGACACGCATCGATGGCTACACCTTC. Its translation is CASAGTRIDGYTF.

This chain uses TRBV4-1 with TRBJ1-2; D is uncertain. Trimming pared 0 bases from V and 8 bases from J, leaving 16 bases between. This CDR3 is 15 amino acids long. In germline, CDR1 is MGHRA, CDR2 YSYEKL. The CDR3 region is CASSQDVAQAIGYTF. CDR3 in DNA: TGCGCCAGCAGCCAAGATGTGGCTCAGGCGATCGGCTACACCTTC.

The chain combines TRBV2 with TRBJ1-6; 7 bases are a match to TRBD1. CDR3 length: 14 amino acids. Losses at the gene ends were 7 bases for V and 7 bases for J; bases not matched to a gene: 7. Germline V gene sequence: CDR1 SNHLY, CDR2 FYNNEI. CDR3 protein: CASNRIQGNSPLHF. For the CDR3, the DNA is TGTGCCAGCAACCGCATACAGGGGAATTCACCCCTCCACTTT.

This clone was found once. This chain links TRBV5-1 with TRBJ2-7; tentatively, D is TRBD2 (5 bases). V was cut by 0 bases and J by 4 bases, with 11 bases left in between. Germline V gene sequence: CDR1 SGHRS, CDR2 YFSETQ. The CDR3 has 14 amino acids. This CDR3 reads CASSLDPSGYEQYF. The CDR3 DNA reads as TGCGCCAGCAGCTTGGATCCCAGCGGATACGAGCAGTACTTC.

The V gene is TRBV3-1 (or the pseudogene TRBV3-2), the J gene TRBJ2-5; no clear D gene. CDR3 length: 15 amino acids. Germline V gene lookup returns CDR1 LGHDT and CDR2 YNNKEL (reference sequence). Trimming stripped 0 bases from V and 4 bases from J, with 12 bases between. CDR3 residues: CASSQENYPTETQYF. The CDR3 region has the DNA TGTGCCAGCAGCCAAGAGAACTATCCGACAGAGACCCAGTACTTC.

V and J are TRBV18 and TRBJ2-7, with TRBD1 matching over 7 bases. This CDR3 region has 12 residues. J lost 3 bases, V lost 4 bases, and 0 bases had no gene match. From germline, CDR1 is KGHSH and CDR2 LQKENI. In nucleotides, the CDR3 is TGTGCCAGCTCACGGGACAGCTACGAGCAGTACGTC. It codes for CASSRDSYEQYV.

The chain employs TRBV19 and TRBJ2-7; 9 nucleotides match TRBD1. Trimming took 6 bases from V and 4 from J; bases not matched to a gene: 10. The CDR3 runs to 15 residues. Germline CDR1 is LNHDA and CDR2 is SQIVND (reference sequence). The chain's CDR3 is CASRSNGQGMYEQYF. CDR3 DNA sequence: TGTGCCAGTAGGAGCAACGGACAGGGGATGTACGAGCAGTACTTC. The variable domain in full, with the rest retrieved from reference TRBV19 and TRBJ2-7, is DGGITQSPKYLFRKEGQNVTLSCEQNLNHDAMYWYRQDPGQGLRLIYYSQIVNDFQKGDIAEGYSVSREKKESFPLTVTSAQKNPTAFYLCASRSNGQGMYEQYFGPGTRLTVT.

The chain has TRBV5-4 and TRBJ1-4; 9 bases agree with TRBD1. The CDR3 length is 16 residues. Germline V gene data show CDR1 as SGHNT and CDR2 as YYREEE (reference sequence). V shed 0 bases and J 7 bases; nucleotides not matched to a gene: 7. The CDR3 sequence: CASSLEPGQGGEKLFF. In DNA, the CDR3 is TGTGCCAGCAGCTTGGAGCCGGGACAGGGCGGTGAAAAACTGTTTTTT.

V usage is TRBV11-2 and J usage is TRBJ2-5, with TRBD2 identical over 8 bases. Germline-derived CDR1 and CDR2 are SGHAT and FQNNGV. V trimming: 5 bases; J trimming: 4 bases; junction bases outside the gene matches: 6. This CDR3 spans 14 amino acids. CDR3 loop: CASSAGLGGETQYF. CDR3 sequence (DNA): TGTGCCAGCAGCGCGGGACTAGGGGGAGAGACCCAGTACTTC.

This rearrangement joins TRBV11-2 to TRBJ2-7; TRBD2 agrees at 8 bases. Unmatched junction bases numbered 10, after V lost 5 bases and J lost 4 bases. This CDR3 has 15 residues. The germline gives CDR1 SGHAT, CDR2 FQNNGV. This chain's CDR3 is CASSTQRGIPYEQYF. DNA for the CDR3: TGTGCCAGCAGCACCCAGCGGGGGATACCTTACGAGCAGTACTTC.

The CDR3 loop reads CASSLGAGQTLHF. CDR3 DNA: TGTGCCAGCAGCTTGGGGGCCGGTCAGACCCTCCACTTT. The chain joins TRBV5-4 to TRBJ1-6; D is undetermined. The CDR3 covers 13 residues. CDR1 SGHNT and CDR2 YYREEE come from the germline V gene (reference sequence). The V end lost 0 bases, the J end lost 14 bases, and 12 bases lay between the germline ends.

This chain uses TRBV19 with TRBJ2-7, with 9 bases identical to TRBD1. Germline values: CDR1 LNHDA, CDR2 SQIVND (reference sequence). The CDR3 consists of 15 residues. The V and J ends lost 4 bases and 5 bases, in that order; junction bases with no gene match: 9. This chain's CDR3 is CASSTTGGYLDEQYF. Here the CDR3 DNA reads TGTGCCAGTAGTACAACAGGGGGCTATCTCGACGAGCAGTACTTC.